The clone carrying this T cell receptor beta chain was observed a handful of times. The antigen is undetermined. As for time point: patch test 1, 2 weeks after DPC sensitization. The treatment was: therapeutic diphenylcyclopropenone sensitization with weekly scalp DPC. People who gave samples had alopecia, were 18 to 70 years old, and were suitable for DPC. TCRdb redid the calling of the RACE reads with MiXCR, one entry per CDR3 protein. The data hold roughly 180,000 distinct CDR3 sequences, with about 20% observed a single time. The sample belongs to a study of human T cells and chemical hapten exposure. Study-wide background: Largely, small differences in pooled library volume made per-sample TCR yields vary. General observations from the study: Patch test score was positively correlated with the counts of TCRs that had expanded at PT1.

V was clipped by 6 bases and J by 0 bases, with 14 bases between them. This CDR3 has 15 residues. Germline V gene sequence: CDR1 MNHEY, CDR2 SVGEGT. This receptor was identified in a woman between 50 and 59 years old with alopecia areata. Some clones in this sample may be carry-over from other donors' samples. The V call is TRBV6-2 or TRBV6-3, the J call TRBJ1-1; D remains unclear. Sample: whole blood, taken in connection with sensitization to the hapten diphenylcyclopropenone (DPC). The CDR3 sequence is CASRTQGTMNTEAFF. As DNA, the CDR3 is TGTGCCAGCAGAACCCAAGGTACCATGAACACTGAAGCTTTCTTT.